One sample yielded the 4 T cell receptor beta chains listed below, sequenced in a study of T cells in localized non-small cell lung cancer. Libraries were prepared by immunoSEQ multiplex PCR; TCRdb keeps only in-frame clonotypes and omits some of them. The sample has roughly 90,000 clones, approximately 91% seen once. The sequencing here drew on PBMCs, taken before any cancer treatment. The origin of the receptors is a woman aged 40 to 75 with stage II squamous cell lung carcinoma.

The chain links TRBV19 to TRBJ1-4; tentative D call: TRBD1 (6 bases). Trimming shortened V by 3 bases and J by 6 bases, and 11 bases separated the two germline ends. CDR1 is LNHDA, CDR2 SQIVND, per germline (reference sequence). The CDR3 has 14 residues. The CDR3, as DNA: TGTGCCAGTAGTATTCGAGGGGGGGATGAAAAACTGTTTTTT. Residues: CASSIRGGDEKLFF.

This clone has only one observation. The chain is built from TRBV28 and TRBJ1-1; D may be TRBD1 (5 bases). Trimming cost V 4 bases and J 11 bases, with 14 bases left between them. CDR3 size: 12 residues. Germline CDR1 MDHEN, CDR2 SYDVKM. The CDR3 bases are TGTGCCAGCAGTTCGGGGGGGTGGGAGGCTTTCTTT. This gives the protein CASSSGGWEAFF.

V and J are TRBV11-2 and TRBJ2-2; no clear D gene. V lost 0 bases and J lost 0, with 5 bases in between. The CDR3 sequence is 15 residues long. From germline, CDR1 is SGHAT and CDR2 FQNNGV. The CDR3 nucleotides are TGTGCCAGCAGCTTAGAAGCATCGAACACCGGGGAGCTGTTTTTT. Residues: CASSLEASNTGELFF.

This clone was seen only once. V and J are TRBV10-1 and TRBJ2-7; D uncertain. Trimming removed 6 bases from V and 7 bases from J, with 4 bases in between. The CDR3 runs 9 residues. Germline lookup yields CDR1 WNHNN and CDR2 SYGVQD (reference sequence). The DNA of the CDR3 is TGCGCCAGCAGGTCAGAGCAGTACTTC. Its protein is CASRSEQYF.